Listed below are T cell receptor beta chains from one sample, sequenced in a study of identical twins. MiXCR, run by TCRdb on the 5' RACE reads, gives a single entry per CDR3 protein. Seen here are roughly 1.6 million distinct CDR3 sequences, under 35% observed once, and the top ten hold around 0.25%. Sequencing was performed on cord blood. Receptors were obtained from a newborn girl in good health. The CDR3 runs from the conserved cysteine through the conserved F or W. The D gene is left open where the match is weak. Size tells how often a clone was seen (once, few, many) or the class of an expanded clone, and some rows leave it out.

d_call: TRBD1
j_call: TRBJ1-6
v_call: TRBV7-9
clone_size: -
cdr3_nt: TGTGCCAGCAGCTTAGTATCGGGGGGACAGGATAATTCACCCCTCCACTTT
cdr3_aa: CASSLVSGGQDNSPLHF

d_call: TRBD1
j_call: TRBJ1-1
v_call: TRBV20-1
clone_size: few
cdr3_nt: TGCAGTGCTAGTAGGACAGGGATCGGAATGAACACTGAAGCTTTCTTT
cdr3_aa: CSASRTGIGMNTEAFF

d_call: TRBD1
j_call: TRBJ1-5
v_call: TRBV6-1
clone_size: -
cdr3_nt: TGTGCCAGCAGTCGTACCGGGACAGGGGTTCTCAATCAGCCCCAGCATTTT
cdr3_aa: CASSRTGTGVLNQPQHF

d_call: -
j_call: TRBJ1-2
v_call: TRBV12-3/TRBV12-4
clone_size: -
cdr3_nt: TGTGCCAGCAGTTTTTACAATGGCTACACCTTC
cdr3_aa: CASSFYNGYTF

d_call: -
j_call: TRBJ2-1
v_call: TRBV24-1
clone_size: -
cdr3_nt: TGTGCCACCAGCTCAGATACCTACAATGAGCAGTTCTTC
cdr3_aa: CATSSDTYNEQFF

d_call: TRBD1
j_call: TRBJ1-4
v_call: TRBV7-9
clone_size: once
cdr3_nt: TGTGCCAGCAGCCCCGCGGACAGGGGGATTGAAAAACTGTTTTTT
cdr3_aa: CASSPADRGIEKLFF

d_call: TRBD1
j_call: TRBJ2-1
v_call: TRBV7-9
clone_size: -
cdr3_nt: TGTGCCAGCAGCTTAGGTCTCCTCCGGGACAGGGATGACAATGAGCAGTTCTTC
cdr3_aa: CASSLGLLRDRDDNEQFF

d_call: -
j_call: TRBJ1-1
v_call: TRBV30
clone_size: few
cdr3_nt: TGTGCCTGGAGTGTAACGGACACTATGAACACTGAAGCTTTCTTT
cdr3_aa: CAWSVTDTMNTEAFF

d_call: -
j_call: TRBJ2-3
v_call: TRBV7-2
clone_size: -
cdr3_nt: TGTGCCAGCAGCTTACTTTCTGGGCCATTAACAGATACGCAGTATTTT
cdr3_aa: CASSLLSGPLTDTQYF

d_call: TRBD1
j_call: TRBJ2-3
v_call: TRBV12-5
clone_size: -
cdr3_nt: TGTGCTAGTGGTTTCGGGGACAGGGCGGCAGATACGCAGTATTTT
cdr3_aa: CASGFGDRAADTQYF

d_call: -
j_call: TRBJ2-3
v_call: TRBV14
clone_size: -
cdr3_nt: TGTGCCAGCGGACAGTTCACAGATACGCGGTATTTT
cdr3_aa: CASGQFTDTRYF

d_call: TRBD2
j_call: TRBJ2-4
v_call: TRBV7-8
clone_size: -
cdr3_nt: TGTGCCAGCAGCTTAGATTTAGCGGGAGTCGTCGCCAAAAACATTCAGTACTTC
cdr3_aa: CASSLDLAGVVAKNIQYF

d_call: -
j_call: TRBJ1-1
v_call: TRBV5-1
clone_size: -
cdr3_nt: TGCGCCAGCAGCTTGGGGGCGAGGGGAGTAATGGGCACTGAAGCTTTCTTT
cdr3_aa: CASSLGARGVMGTEAFF

d_call: -
j_call: TRBJ2-3
v_call: TRBV20-1
clone_size: few
cdr3_nt: TGCAGTGCTAGAGATATCGCAATCGCCACAGATACGCAGTATTTT
cdr3_aa: CSARDIAIATDTQYF

d_call: TRBD2
j_call: TRBJ2-3
v_call: TRBV12-3/TRBV12-4
clone_size: -
cdr3_nt: TGTGCCAGCAGCCTTAGCGGGGGGCCCCTTAGCACAGATACGCAGTATTTT
cdr3_aa: CASSLSGGPLSTDTQYF

d_call: TRBD1
j_call: TRBJ1-5
v_call: TRBV6-1
clone_size: -
cdr3_nt: TGTGCCAGCAGGATCACAGGGGGCGGCGATCAGCCCCAGCATTTT
cdr3_aa: CASRITGGGDQPQHF

d_call: -
j_call: TRBJ2-7
v_call: TRBV4-2
clone_size: -
cdr3_nt: TGTGCCAGCAGCCATCGGGGGCCTCGGAGCGAGCAGTACTTC
cdr3_aa: CASSHRGPRSEQYF

d_call: -
j_call: TRBJ2-1
v_call: TRBV25-1
clone_size: -
cdr3_nt: TGTGCCAGCAGTTCAACAGGGTGGAATGAGCAGTTCTTC
cdr3_aa: CASSSTGWNEQFF

d_call: TRBD2
j_call: TRBJ2-1
v_call: TRBV5-6
clone_size: -
cdr3_nt: TGTGCCAGCAGCATAATCTTGAGCGGGAGCTCCTACAATGAGCAGTTCTTC
cdr3_aa: CASSIILSGSSYNEQFF

d_call: -
j_call: TRBJ2-7
v_call: TRBV3-1
clone_size: few
cdr3_nt: TGTGCCAGCAGCCAAGATGGGACCGGGACATATCCCTACGAGCAGTACTTC
cdr3_aa: CASSQDGTGTYPYEQYF

d_call: TRBD2
j_call: TRBJ2-1
v_call: TRBV7-9
clone_size: few
cdr3_nt: TGTGCCAGCAGCGCCCTTCCCGGGACTATAATAGGCAATGAGCAGTTCTTC
cdr3_aa: CASSALPGTIIGNEQFF

d_call: TRBD2
j_call: TRBJ2-5
v_call: TRBV6-6
clone_size: many
cdr3_nt: TGTGCCAGCAGCCCCGGACTAGCTCCTCAAGAGACCCAGTACTTC
cdr3_aa: CASSPGLAPQETQYF

d_call: TRBD1
j_call: TRBJ1-2
v_call: TRBV10-3
clone_size: -
cdr3_nt: TGTGCCATCAGCCCTGGGACAGGGGGCTACACCTTC
cdr3_aa: CAISPGTGGYTF

d_call: TRBD2
j_call: TRBJ2-5
v_call: TRBV10-3
clone_size: once
cdr3_nt: TGTGCCATACGAGCGGGAGCGCGGGAGACCCAGTACTTC
cdr3_aa: CAIRAGARETQYF

d_call: -
j_call: TRBJ2-5
v_call: TRBV27
clone_size: many
cdr3_nt: TGTGCCAGCAGTTCAGGTTCCCAAGAGACCCAGTACTTC
cdr3_aa: CASSSGSQETQYF

d_call: -
j_call: TRBJ2-5
v_call: TRBV3-1
clone_size: -
cdr3_nt: TGTGCCAGCAGCCAAGATCGGCTAGCTAAAGAGACCCAGTACTTC
cdr3_aa: CASSQDRLAKETQYF

d_call: -
j_call: TRBJ1-5
v_call: TRBV7-2
clone_size: few
cdr3_nt: TGTGCCAGCAGCTTAGGGGTCAGGGGAGGAAGGAATCAGCCCCAGCATTTT
cdr3_aa: CASSLGVRGGRNQPQHF

d_call: -
j_call: TRBJ2-3
v_call: TRBV27
clone_size: few
cdr3_nt: TGTGCCAGCAGTCCATATAGGACAGCAGATACGCAGTATTTT
cdr3_aa: CASSPYRTADTQYF

d_call: TRBD2
j_call: TRBJ2-3
v_call: TRBV29-1
clone_size: -
cdr3_nt: TGCAACGTTGCGGGGGGTATAGTGTATACGCAGTATTTT
cdr3_aa: CNVAGGIVYTQYF

d_call: -
j_call: TRBJ2-3
v_call: TRBV2
clone_size: few
cdr3_nt: TGTGCCAGCGGGGGCTTTACCACAGATACGCAGTATTTT
cdr3_aa: CASGGFTTDTQYF

d_call: TRBD2
j_call: TRBJ2-6
v_call: TRBV11-2
clone_size: -
cdr3_nt: TGTGCCAGCAGCTCGATAAGGACTAGCGGGGGGGAAGTCAACGTCCTGACTTTC
cdr3_aa: CASSSIRTSGGEVNVLTF

d_call: TRBD2
j_call: TRBJ2-7
v_call: TRBV5-1
clone_size: few
cdr3_nt: TGCGCCAGCAGCCCGACTAGCGGGGTTAAGAATGAGCAGTACTTC
cdr3_aa: CASSPTSGVKNEQYF

d_call: -
j_call: TRBJ1-5
v_call: TRBV16
clone_size: few
cdr3_nt: TGTGCCAGCAGCCAATCGGGGGAGGGCCATCAGCCCCAGCATTTT
cdr3_aa: CASSQSGEGHQPQHF

d_call: TRBD2
j_call: TRBJ2-5
v_call: TRBV27
clone_size: -
cdr3_nt: TGTGCCAGCAGTTTAAAGACTAGCGGGGAGACCCAGTACTTC
cdr3_aa: CASSLKTSGETQYF

d_call: -
j_call: TRBJ2-7
v_call: TRBV12-3/TRBV12-4
clone_size: few
cdr3_nt: TGTGCCAGCAGTTTACAGGCAGTCTCTAATTACGAGCAGTACTTC
cdr3_aa: CASSLQAVSNYEQYF

d_call: -
j_call: TRBJ2-3
v_call: TRBV6-2/TRBV6-3
clone_size: -
cdr3_nt: TGTGCCAGCAGTCCGGGGGAGTACACAGATACGCAGTATTTT
cdr3_aa: CASSPGEYTDTQYF

d_call: -
j_call: TRBJ1-5
v_call: TRBV6-1
clone_size: -
cdr3_nt: TGTGCCAGCACCACTTTGGACGGGAATCGGCCCCAGCATTTT
cdr3_aa: CASTTLDGNRPQHF

d_call: -
j_call: TRBJ1-2
v_call: TRBV11-2
clone_size: -
cdr3_nt: TGTGCCAGCAGCTTAGGGGTGAGGGGCTACACCTTC
cdr3_aa: CASSLGVRGYTF

d_call: TRBD1
j_call: TRBJ1-5
v_call: TRBV19
clone_size: many
cdr3_nt: TGTGCCAGCAGTATCGGACAGGGCAATCAGCCCCAGCATTTT
cdr3_aa: CASSIGQGNQPQHF